This passage covers 18 T cell receptor beta chains from one sample sequenced in a study of shared clonotypes between healthy human individuals. Generated by immunoSEQ multiplex PCR, the TCRdb table keeps only in-frame clones and is missing some. The data hold about 2.1 million clones, with just under 95% observed a single time. Positively selected for CCR7, the CD45RO-negative cells used as naive CD8 cells excluded terminally differentiated effector memory CD45RA+ cells. The sequenced sample was naive CD8+ T cells from PBMCs. These receptors were taken from a man younger than 35 in good health. Some clones in this sample may be carry-over from other donors' samples.

In this sample, this clone turned up once. J is TRBJ2-7 and V is TRBV9, with D possibly being TRBD1 (6 bases). In germline, CDR1 is SGDLS, CDR2 YYNGEE. The CDR3 contains 14 residues. The ends were cut back, 3 bases at V and 3 bases at J, with 13 bases in the middle. The CDR3 coding sequence is TGTGCCAGCAGCGAGCGCACAGGGCTCTACGAGCAGTACTTC. This translates into CASSERTGLYEQYF.

Here the CDR3 reads CASSLSGEANTIYF. The CDR3 bases are TGTGCCAGCAGTCTGAGTGGCGAGGCAAACACCATATATTTT. This chain joins TRBV6-1 and TRBJ1-3, with D uncertain. V gave up 5 bases and J gave up 6 bases, with 14 bases separating them. The germline gives CDR1 MNHNS, CDR2 SASEGT. The CDR3 contains 14 residues.

The chain has TRBV2 and TRBJ2-7, with 7 bases that match TRBD1. The CDR3 runs to 17 residues. The V gene end was trimmed by 6 bases and the J gene end by 3 bases; junction bases not matched to a gene: 17. CDR1 is SNHLY, CDR2 FYNNEI, per germline. The CDR3 spells CASSTETTGPSIYEQYF. The CDR3 nucleotides are TGTGCCAGCAGCACCGAGACGACAGGGCCCTCTATCTACGAGCAGTACTTC. Full variable domain (outside the CDR3, taken from reference TRBV2 and TRBJ2-7): EPEVTQTPSHQVTQMGQEVILRCVPISNHLYFYWYRQILGQKVEFLVSFYNNEISEKSEIFDDQFSVERPDGSNFTLKIRSTKLEDSAMYFCASSTETTGPSIYEQYFGPGTRLTVT.

V is TRBV5-6 and J is TRBJ2-2, with D perhaps assigned TRBD1 or TRBD2 (6 bases each). The CDR3 totals 15 residues. In germline, CDR1 is SGHDT, CDR2 YYEEEE. The ends were cut back, 2 bases at V and 3 bases at J, with 11 bases in the middle. CDR3 region: CASSFWGAYTGELFF. The CDR3 coding sequence is TGTGCCAGCAGCTTTTGGGGGGCGTACACCGGGGAGCTGTTTTTT.

The chain couples TRBV9 to TRBJ1-1, with D possibly TRBD1 on 6 matching bases. The CDR3 is 15 amino acids. Germline V gives CDR1 SGDLS, CDR2 YYNGEE. Deletions cut 0 bases from V and 3 bases from J, with 12 bases between. CDR3 amino acids: CASSVVPGADTEAFF. The CDR3 DNA is TGTGCCAGCAGCGTAGTACCGGGGGCGGACACTGAAGCTTTCTTT.

The rearrangement joins TRBV10-3 to TRBJ1-2; D gene unclear. The CDR3 is 11 residues long. Germline V gene data show CDR1 as ENHRY and CDR2 as SYGVKD. The germline V and J ends were trimmed by 10 bases and 8 bases, with 14 bases remaining between them. This chain's CDR3 is CATRAGSGYTF. The CDR3 DNA is TGTGCCACCCGAGCCGGCTCGGGCTACACCTTC.

The gene calls are TRBV27 and TRBJ2-2; possibly TRBD1 for D (6 bases). V was pared by 7 bases and J by 0 bases, with 24 bases between. This CDR3 spans 19 amino acids. Germline assignment: CDR1 MNHEY and CDR2 SMNVEV (reference sequence). CDR3 bases: TGTGCCAGCACCCTTTTTCCCTTATCAGGGGACGCGAACACCGGGGAGCTGTTTTTT. Its translation: CASTLFPLSGDANTGELFF.

The V call is TRBV5-4, the J call TRBJ2-1; D unresolved. CDR3 size: 13 residues. Trimming shortened V by 4 bases and J by 3 bases, and 8 bases separated the two germline ends. Germline-derived CDR1 and CDR2 are SGHNT and YYREEE (reference sequence). In nucleotides, the CDR3 is TGTGCCAGCAGCCCCCCGGGCTACAATGAGCAGTTCTTC. Its translation: CASSPPGYNEQFF.

The J gene is TRBJ2-3, the V gene TRBV10-2; D may be TRBD1 (6 bases). Trimming removed 8 bases from V and 4 bases from J, with 13 bases in between. There are 13 residues in the CDR3. Germline V gene data show CDR1 as WSHSY and CDR2 as SAAADI. The CDR3 reads CASDRNPPDTQYF. In DNA form, the CDR3 reads TGCGCCAGCGACAGGAATCCCCCAGATACGCAGTATTTT.

This clone showed up just a few times. The chain is built from TRBV25-1 and TRBJ1-2; D gene uncertain. Trimming left V 5 bases short and J 6 bases short, with 10 bases between. Germline V gene sequence: CDR1 MGHDK, CDR2 SYGVNS. This CDR3 has 12 amino acids. Written as DNA, the CDR3 is TGTGCCAGCAGTTTGGGTCGAAATGGCTACACCTTC. Protein product: CASSLGRNGYTF.

The chain combines TRBV4-3 with TRBJ2-1; D perhaps matches TRBD2 (5 bases). Germline-derived CDR1 and CDR2 are LGHNA and YSLEER. V dropped 3 bases and J dropped 2 bases, with 14 bases sitting between them. CDR3 length: 16 amino acids. This chain's CDR3 is CASSHSLATPYNEQFF. The CDR3, as DNA: TGCGCCAGCAGCCATTCCCTAGCCACCCCCTACAATGAGCAGTTCTTC.

The rearrangement links TRBV11-3 to TRBJ1-6, with 7 bases aligning to TRBD1. CDR1 is SGHNT, CDR2 YENEEA, per germline. Trimming cost V 1 base and J 5 bases; bases outside gene matches: 2. The CDR3 totals 15 residues. The CDR3 DNA is TGTGCCAGCAGCTTAGGGGACAGAAATAATTCACCCCTCCACTTT. It specifies CASSLGDRNNSPLHF. Variable domain in full (rest from reference TRBV11-3 and TRBJ1-6): EAGVVQSPRYKIIEKKQPVAFWCNPISGHNTLYWYLQNLGQGPELLIRYENEEAVDDSQLPKDRFSAERLKGVDSTLKIQPAELGDSAVYLCASSLGDRNNSPLHFGNGTRLTVT.

This chain joins TRBV6-5 and TRBJ1-1; D gene ambiguous. Trimming shortened V by 5 bases and J by 6 bases, and 16 bases separated the two germline ends. Per the germline V gene, CDR1 is MNHEY and CDR2 is SVGAGI. The CDR3 covers 14 residues. The CDR3 region has the DNA TGTGCCAGCAGTCTTATCGGCAGAAGCGCTGAAGCTTTCTTT. It encodes CASSLIGRSAEAFF.

The chain employs TRBV7-9 and TRBJ2-7; 14 bases align to TRBD2. The CDR3 sequence is 17 residues long. Unmatched junction bases numbered 10, after V lost 4 bases and J lost 5 bases. Germline V CDR1 and CDR2: SEHNR, FQNEAQ (reference sequence). The CDR3 sequence is CASSSTRLAGGPHEQYF. The CDR3 region has the DNA TGTGCCAGCAGCTCAACGCGACTAGCGGGAGGGCCCCACGAGCAGTACTTC. Full variable domain (outside the CDR3, taken from reference TRBV7-9 and TRBJ2-7): DTGVSQNPRHKITKRGQNVTFRCDPISEHNRLYWYRQTLGQGPEFLTYFQNEAQLEKSRLLSDRFSAERPKGSFSTLEIQRTEQGDSAMYLCASSSTRLAGGPHEQYFGPGTRLTVT.

The rearrangement links TRBV11-1 to TRBJ2-7, with 9 bases lining up with TRBD1. Germline CDR1 reads SGHAT; CDR2 reads FQDESV (reference sequence). The CDR3 spans 16 residues. Trimming at V came to 5 bases and at J to 5 bases, leaving 13 bases not matched to a gene. CDR3 in amino acids: CASSPWESDRGHEQYF. The CDR3, as DNA: TGTGCCAGCAGCCCGTGGGAATCGGACAGGGGCCACGAGCAGTACTTC. Variable domain in full (rest from reference TRBV11-1 and TRBJ2-7): EAEVAQSPRYKITEKSQAVAFWCDPISGHATLYWYRQILGQGPELLVQFQDESVVDDSQLPKDRFSAERLKGVDSTLKIQPAELGDSAMYLCASSPWESDRGHEQYFGPGTRLTVT.

In its sample, this clone was seen a few times. The chain links TRBV6-5 to TRBJ1-2; no definite D call. Germline values: CDR1 MNHEY, CDR2 SVGAGI. CDR3 size: 13 residues. Trimming took off 0 bases at V and 3 bases at J, with 5 bases between the two ends. CDR3 DNA: TGTGCCAGCAGTTACTCGACTGACTATGGCTACACCTTC. Protein product: CASSYSTDYGYTF.

This rearrangement joins TRBV6-6 to TRBJ2-5; D uncertain. Trimming removed 2 bases at V and 0 bases at J, with 7 bases between. In germline, CDR1 is MNHNY, CDR2 SVGAGI (reference sequence). The CDR3 loop spans 14 amino acids. The CDR3 sequence is CASSYVRDQETQYF. The CDR3 nucleotides read TGTGCCAGCAGTTACGTTAGGGACCAAGAGACCCAGTACTTC.

The chain joins TRBV28 to TRBJ1-1; D not resolved. Germline lookup yields CDR1 MDHEN and CDR2 SYDVKM. The CDR3 length is 16 residues. The V gene lost 4 bases and the J gene lost 6 bases, with 21 bases spanning the gap. CDR3 sequence reads: CASSSKLLLSGAEAFF. The CDR3 coding sequence is TGTGCCAGCAGTTCTAAACTCCTACTTTCGGGAGCTGAAGCTTTCTTT.